This passage covers 16 T cell receptor beta chains from one sample sequenced in a study of T cell repertoires in cytomegalovirus infection. TCRdb re-called the reads with MiXCR, one entry per CDR3 protein. The sample contains under 600,000 distinct CDR3 sequences, about 15% of which appear only once. Sequenced: CD8+ T cells from PBMCs. These TCRs come from a human donor in good health (CMV status not recorded). Some clones in this sample may be carry-over from other donors' samples.

The rearrangement links TRBV19 to TRBJ1-5, with D hard to call. The germline V gene has CDR1 LNHDA and CDR2 SQIVND (reference sequence). V was trimmed by 7 bases and J by 0 bases, leaving 13 bases between them. The CDR3 sequence is 15 residues long. DNA for the CDR3: TGTGCCAGTACCCCGGGAGCTTATAGCAATCAGCCCCAGCATTTT. It codes for CASTPGAYSNQPQHF.

The V and J genes are TRBV2 and TRBJ1-4; D remains ambiguous. The CDR3 loop spans 15 amino acids. Germline V lookup: CDR1 SNHLY, CDR2 FYNNEI. V was cut by 4 bases and J by 0 bases, with 9 bases left in between. CDR3 sequence reads: CASSAVISTNEKLFF. The CDR3 bases are TGTGCCAGCAGTGCGGTTATTTCAACTAATGAAAAACTGTTTTTT.

This clonotype was detected ten times or more. The chain recombines TRBV5-1 with TRBJ2-1; D not resolved. The CDR3 has 17 amino acids. The germline V gene has CDR1 SGHRS and CDR2 YFSETQ. Trimming left V 2 bases short and J 0 bases short, with 15 bases between. The CDR3 sequence is CASSFRTIRSSYNEQFF. The CDR3 nucleotides are TGCGCCAGCAGCTTCCGGACGATTCGGAGCTCCTACAATGAGCAGTTCTTC. Combining the CDR3 with reference TRBV5-1 and TRBJ2-1 gives the whole variable domain KAGVTQTPRYLIKTRGQQVTLSCSPISGHRSVSWYQQTPGQGLQFLFEYFSETQRNKGNFPGRFSGRQFSNSRSEMNVSTLELGDSALYLCASSFRTIRSSYNEQFFGPGTRLTVL.

V gene TRBV6-1 combines with J gene TRBJ2-7; no definite D call. CDR1 is MNHNS, CDR2 SASEGT, per germline. The CDR3 length is 15 residues. V gave up 1 base and J gave up 2 bases, with 12 bases separating them. CDR3 coding DNA: TGTGCCAGCAGTGAAGGGACCCCGACCCCCTACGAGCAGTACTTC. Translated, it gives CASSEGTPTPYEQYF.

The chain employs TRBV27 and TRBJ2-6, with 11 bases that match TRBD1. This CDR3 spans 20 amino acids. V was pared by 5 bases and J by 0 bases, with 12 bases of the junction left unmatched. The V gene's germline CDR1 is MNHEY and CDR2 SMNVEV (reference sequence). The CDR3 protein is CASSPLNRDRGSSGANVLTF. As DNA, the CDR3 is TGTGCCAGCAGTCCCCTTAACCGGGACAGGGGGAGCTCTGGGGCCAACGTCCTGACTTTC. Combining the CDR3 with reference TRBV27 and TRBJ2-6 gives the whole variable domain EAQVTQNPRYLITVTGKKLTVTCSQNMNHEYMSWYRQDPGLGLRQIYYSMNVEVTDKGDVPEGYKVSRKEKRNFPLILESPSPNQTSLYFCASSPLNRDRGSSGANVLTFGAGSRLTVL.

This clonotype has more than one count but fewer than ten. This rearrangement joins TRBV29-1 to TRBJ2-5, with D hard to call. The CDR3 runs 13 residues. V was pared by 5 bases and J by 1 base, with 11 bases between. The V gene's germline CDR1 is SQVTM and CDR2 ANQGSEA. Written as DNA, the CDR3 is TGCAGCGTTCCGGCAGAAAGCCAAGAGACCCAGTACTTC. Translation gives CSVPAESQETQYF.

This clonotype appeared many times. The chain couples TRBV27 to TRBJ2-1; 9 nucleotides match TRBD1. The CDR3 extends over 15 amino acids. The germline V gene has CDR1 MNHEY and CDR2 SMNVEV (reference sequence). V lost 5 bases and J lost 5; bases outside the gene matches: 7. CDR3 protein: CASSPQGAGHNEQFF. Here the CDR3 DNA reads TGTGCCAGCAGTCCACAGGGGGCCGGCCACAATGAGCAGTTCTTC.

The chain uses TRBV5-1 and TRBJ1-2; D gene uncertain. The germline gives CDR1 SGHRS, CDR2 YFSETQ. V was clipped by 0 bases and J by 5 bases, with 8 bases between them. There are 13 residues in the CDR3. The CDR3 spells CASSLAEDYGYTF. The CDR3 bases are TGCGCCAGCAGCTTGGCCGAGGATTATGGCTACACCTTC.

This clonotype was seen repeatedly, ten times or more. This chain connects TRBV28 to TRBJ2-7, with 14 bases fitting TRBD2. Trimming cost V 3 bases and J 5 bases; bases outside gene matches: 9. This CDR3 spans 17 amino acids. Germline assignment: CDR1 MDHEN and CDR2 SYDVKM. The DNA for the CDR3 is TGTGCCAGCAGTTTGGTCTGGACTAGCGGGAGGATCGACGAGCAGTACTTC. Translation gives CASSLVWTSGRIDEQYF. Full variable domain (rest looked up from reference TRBV28 and TRBJ2-7): DVKVTQSSRYLVKRTGEKVFLECVQDMDHENMFWYRQDPGLGLRLIYFSYDVKMKEKGDIPEGYSVSREKKERFSLILESASTNQTSMYLCASSLVWTSGRIDEQYFGPGTRLTVT.

This clonotype was detected ten times or more. The rearrangement joins TRBV6-1 to TRBJ2-7; D ambiguous. With 7 bases removed from V and 5 bases from J, the gap between germline ends came to 18 bases. Germline assignment: CDR1 MNHNS and CDR2 SASEGT. This CDR3 contains 14 residues. The DNA for the CDR3 is TGTGCCAGCAAGTTTAACCATGGATCTGACGAGCAGTACTTC. Protein sequence: CASKFNHGSDEQYF.

The rearrangement joins TRBV9 to TRBJ2-3, with D tentatively TRBD2 (5 bases). Between the trimmed V and J ends, which lost 4 bases and 1 base, there was a span of 16 bases. The CDR3 length is 16 residues. CDR1 is SGDLS, CDR2 YYNGEE, per germline. The chain's CDR3 is CASSSRLTIGTDTQYF. The CDR3 DNA sequence: TGTGCCAGCAGCTCTCGACTGACTATTGGCACAGATACGCAGTATTTT.

This clonotype was counted at least ten times. The rearrangement joins TRBV28 to TRBJ2-3; D is unresolved. CDR1 MDHEN and CDR2 SYDVKM come from the germline V gene. CDR3 length equals 14 residues. The germline V and J ends were trimmed by 5 bases and 0 bases, with 9 bases remaining between them. Written as DNA, the CDR3 is TGTGCCAGCAGTCACGGATCTAGCACAGATACGCAGTATTTT. It specifies CASSHGSSTDTQYF.

This clonotype was found many times. This chain links TRBV12-3 or TRBV12-4 with TRBJ1-6, with TRBD1 as a possible D gene (5 bases). The CDR3 totals 16 residues. Trimming took 4 bases from V and 14 from J, leaving 24 bases between them. The CDR3 protein is CASSSFPSGPPVSLHF. The DNA of the CDR3 is TGTGCCAGCAGTTCTTTCCCATCGGGACCACCTGTATCCCTCCACTTT.

In DNA, the CDR3 is TGTGCCAGCAGTTTAGCAGGGTCGGATGGCTACACCTTC. Protein sequence: CASSLAGSDGYTF. The genes are TRBV27 and TRBJ1-2; D possibly corresponds to TRBD1 (5 bases). CDR1 is MNHEY, CDR2 SMNVEV, per germline (reference sequence). V shed 2 bases and J shed 6 bases, with 10 bases lying between them. The CDR3 covers 13 residues.

This clonotype was observed a few times. V gene TRBV5-6 combines with J gene TRBJ2-1; 11 bases agree with TRBD2. Per the germline V gene, CDR1 is SGHDT and CDR2 is YYEEEE. The CDR3 runs 15 residues. With 5 bases clipped from V and 6 bases from J, the junction kept 7 bases outside the gene matches. In DNA form, the CDR3 reads TGTGCCAGCAGAGATTCCGGGACTAGCGGCAATGAGCAGTTCTTC. It yields the protein CASRDSGTSGNEQFF.

This clonotype came up many times. The J gene is TRBJ2-7, the V gene TRBV20-1, with TRBD1 as a possible D gene (6 bases). Germline-derived CDR1 and CDR2 are DFQATT and SNEGSKA (reference sequence). V lost 5 bases and J lost 3, with 17 bases in between. This CDR3 spans 14 amino acids. The CDR3 sequence is CSAQTQGLGYEQYF. Here the CDR3 DNA reads TGCAGTGCTCAGACCCAGGGGTTAGGCTACGAGCAGTACTTC.